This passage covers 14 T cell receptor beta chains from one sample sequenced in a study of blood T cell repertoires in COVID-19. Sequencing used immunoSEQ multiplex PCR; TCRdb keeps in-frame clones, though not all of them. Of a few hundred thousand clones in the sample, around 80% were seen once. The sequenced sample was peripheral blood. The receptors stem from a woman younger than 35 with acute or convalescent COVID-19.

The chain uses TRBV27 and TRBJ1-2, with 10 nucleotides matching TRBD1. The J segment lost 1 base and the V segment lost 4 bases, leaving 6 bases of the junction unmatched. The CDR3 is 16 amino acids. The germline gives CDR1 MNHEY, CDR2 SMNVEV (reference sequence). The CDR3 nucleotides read TGTGCCAGCAGTTCCACTGGACAGGGGGGTAACTATGGCTACACCTTC. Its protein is CASSSTGQGGNYGYTF.

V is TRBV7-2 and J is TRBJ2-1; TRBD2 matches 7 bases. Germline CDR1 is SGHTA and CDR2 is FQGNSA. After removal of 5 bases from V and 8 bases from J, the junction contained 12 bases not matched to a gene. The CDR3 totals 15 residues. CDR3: CASSHGRGSRYEQFF. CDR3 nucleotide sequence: TGTGCCAGCAGCCATGGGCGCGGGAGCAGGTATGAGCAGTTCTTC.

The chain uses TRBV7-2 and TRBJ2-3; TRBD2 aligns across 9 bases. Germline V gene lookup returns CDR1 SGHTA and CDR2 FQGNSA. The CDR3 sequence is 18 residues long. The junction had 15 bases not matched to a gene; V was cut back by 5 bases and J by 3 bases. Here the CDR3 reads CASSPPLREGRRTDTQYF. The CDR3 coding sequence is TGTGCCAGCAGCCCCCCCTTGCGGGAGGGCCGAAGAACAGATACGCAGTATTTT.

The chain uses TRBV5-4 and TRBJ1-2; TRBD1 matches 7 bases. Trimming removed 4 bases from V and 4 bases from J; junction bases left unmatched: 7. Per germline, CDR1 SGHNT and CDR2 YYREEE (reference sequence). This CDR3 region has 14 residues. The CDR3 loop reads CASSERDSLYGYTF. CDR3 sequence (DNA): TGTGCCAGCAGCGAAAGGGACAGCCTCTATGGCTACACCTTC.

The CDR3 sequence: CASSSQRGVDEQFF. For the CDR3, the DNA is TGTGCCAGCAGCTCACAGCGGGGTGTGGATGAGCAGTTCTTC. The chain employs TRBV7-2 and TRBJ2-1, with 7 bases matching TRBD2. This CDR3 contains 14 residues. J was trimmed by 8 bases and V by 4 bases; bases with no gene match: 8. Germline values: CDR1 SGHTA, CDR2 FQGNSA.

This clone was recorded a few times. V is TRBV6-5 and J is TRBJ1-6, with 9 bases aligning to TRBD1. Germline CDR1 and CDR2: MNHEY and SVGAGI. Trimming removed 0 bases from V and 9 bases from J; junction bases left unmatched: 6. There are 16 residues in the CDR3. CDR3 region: CASSYSPTGGRSPLHF. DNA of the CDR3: TGTGCCAGCAGTTACTCGCCGACAGGGGGACGTTCACCCCTCCACTTT.

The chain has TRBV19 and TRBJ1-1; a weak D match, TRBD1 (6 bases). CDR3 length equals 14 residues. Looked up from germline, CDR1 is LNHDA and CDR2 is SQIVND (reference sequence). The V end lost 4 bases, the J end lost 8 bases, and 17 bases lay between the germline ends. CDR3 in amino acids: CASSNRALQQEAFF. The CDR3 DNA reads TGTGCCAGTAGTAACAGGGCTCTTCAGCAGGAAGCTTTCTTT.

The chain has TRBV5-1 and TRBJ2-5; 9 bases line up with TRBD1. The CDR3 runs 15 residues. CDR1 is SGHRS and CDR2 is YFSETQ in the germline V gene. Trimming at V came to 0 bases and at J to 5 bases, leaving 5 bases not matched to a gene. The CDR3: CASSLAGTGPETQYF. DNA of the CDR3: TGCGCCAGCAGCTTGGCCGGGACAGGGCCGGAGACCCAGTACTTC.

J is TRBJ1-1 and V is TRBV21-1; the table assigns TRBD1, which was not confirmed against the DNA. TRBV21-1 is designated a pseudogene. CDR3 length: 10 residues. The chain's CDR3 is CATNREGAFF. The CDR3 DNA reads TGTGCCACCAACAGGGAAGGTGCTTTCTTT.

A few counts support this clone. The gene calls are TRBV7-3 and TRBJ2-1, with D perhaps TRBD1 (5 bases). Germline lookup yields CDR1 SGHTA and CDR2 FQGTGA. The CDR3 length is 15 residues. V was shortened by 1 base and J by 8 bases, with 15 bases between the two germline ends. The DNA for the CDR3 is TGTGCCAGCAGCTTAAGACCCGGCACAGGCGATGAGCAGTTCTTC. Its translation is CASSLRPGTGDEQFF. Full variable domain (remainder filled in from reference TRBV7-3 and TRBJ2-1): GAGVSQTPSNKVTEKGKYVELRCDPISGHTALYWYRQSLGQGPEFLIYFQGTGAADDSGLPNDRFFAVRPEGSVSTLKIQRTERGDSAVYLCASSLRPGTGDEQFFGPGTRLTVL.

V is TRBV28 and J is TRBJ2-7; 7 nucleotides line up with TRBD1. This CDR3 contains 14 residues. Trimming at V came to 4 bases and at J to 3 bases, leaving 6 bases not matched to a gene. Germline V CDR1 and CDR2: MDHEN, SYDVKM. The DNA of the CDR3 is TGTGCCAGCAGTTCGGACAGGACCGTCTACGAGCAGTACTTC. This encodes CASSSDRTVYEQYF.

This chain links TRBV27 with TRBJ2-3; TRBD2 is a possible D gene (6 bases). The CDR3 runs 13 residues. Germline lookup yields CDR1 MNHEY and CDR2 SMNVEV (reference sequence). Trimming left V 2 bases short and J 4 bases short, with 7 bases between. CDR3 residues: CASSLRESDTQYF. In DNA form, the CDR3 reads TGTGCCAGCAGTTTACGGGAGTCAGATACGCAGTATTTT.

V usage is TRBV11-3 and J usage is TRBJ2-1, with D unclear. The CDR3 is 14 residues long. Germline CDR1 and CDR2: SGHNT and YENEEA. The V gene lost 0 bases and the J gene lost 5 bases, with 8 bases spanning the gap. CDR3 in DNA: TGTGCCAGCAGCTTAGATTTTTCTAACAATGAGCAGTTCTTC. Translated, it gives CASSLDFSNNEQFF. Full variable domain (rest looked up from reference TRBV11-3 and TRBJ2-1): EAGVVQSPRYKIIEKKQPVAFWCNPISGHNTLYWYLQNLGQGPELLIRYENEEAVDDSQLPKDRFSAERLKGVDSTLKIQPAELGDSAVYLCASSLDFSNNEQFFGPGTRLTVL.

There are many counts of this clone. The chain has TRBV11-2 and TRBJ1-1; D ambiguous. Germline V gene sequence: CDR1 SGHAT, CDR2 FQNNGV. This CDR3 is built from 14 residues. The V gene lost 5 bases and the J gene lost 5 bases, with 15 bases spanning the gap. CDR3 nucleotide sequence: TGTGCCAGCAGCCCGCCGGTGAGTTGGACTGAAGCTTTCTTT. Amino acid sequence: CASSPPVSWTEAFF.